The clone carrying this T cell receptor beta chain was recorded many times. Its specificity is unknown. What was amplified from RNA transcripts were TCR beta CDR3 regions. First-round RT-PCR of the TCR CDR3 relied on the HTBI primer set. Via MiXCR, TCRdb re-called the multiplex PCR reads, giving one row per CDR3 protein. The sample holds 500,000 to 650,000 distinct CDR3 sequences, 40% to 50% seen once. Lactation, pregnancy, other autoimmune disease or uncontrolled infection led to exclusion of patients. The data were taken from a study of T cells in Graves' hyperthyroidism and ophthalmopathy. Study conclusions and caveats: Most expanded thyroid clonotypes above 0.001 also appeared in blood. Stable hyperthyroidism was told apart from ophthalmopathy by a model built on 13 V-J features. Ophthalmopathy was predicted by the model a median of about six months ahead of onset.

The germline V gene has CDR1 SGHDN and CDR2 FVKESK. Trimming removed 1 base from V and 3 bases from J; junction bases left unmatched: 6. This CDR3 contains 16 residues. The clonotype comes from an adult woman with Graves' disease, either hyperthyroidism or ophthalmopathy (not recorded which). This chain joins TRBV14 and TRBJ2-7, with 10 bases aligning to TRBD2. The sequenced sample consisted of peripheral blood or thyroid tissue (not recorded which). CDR3 sequence: CASSQARTSGFYEQYF. The CDR3 bases are TGTGCCAGCAGCCAAGCCCGGACTAGCGGATTCTACGAGCAGTACTTC.